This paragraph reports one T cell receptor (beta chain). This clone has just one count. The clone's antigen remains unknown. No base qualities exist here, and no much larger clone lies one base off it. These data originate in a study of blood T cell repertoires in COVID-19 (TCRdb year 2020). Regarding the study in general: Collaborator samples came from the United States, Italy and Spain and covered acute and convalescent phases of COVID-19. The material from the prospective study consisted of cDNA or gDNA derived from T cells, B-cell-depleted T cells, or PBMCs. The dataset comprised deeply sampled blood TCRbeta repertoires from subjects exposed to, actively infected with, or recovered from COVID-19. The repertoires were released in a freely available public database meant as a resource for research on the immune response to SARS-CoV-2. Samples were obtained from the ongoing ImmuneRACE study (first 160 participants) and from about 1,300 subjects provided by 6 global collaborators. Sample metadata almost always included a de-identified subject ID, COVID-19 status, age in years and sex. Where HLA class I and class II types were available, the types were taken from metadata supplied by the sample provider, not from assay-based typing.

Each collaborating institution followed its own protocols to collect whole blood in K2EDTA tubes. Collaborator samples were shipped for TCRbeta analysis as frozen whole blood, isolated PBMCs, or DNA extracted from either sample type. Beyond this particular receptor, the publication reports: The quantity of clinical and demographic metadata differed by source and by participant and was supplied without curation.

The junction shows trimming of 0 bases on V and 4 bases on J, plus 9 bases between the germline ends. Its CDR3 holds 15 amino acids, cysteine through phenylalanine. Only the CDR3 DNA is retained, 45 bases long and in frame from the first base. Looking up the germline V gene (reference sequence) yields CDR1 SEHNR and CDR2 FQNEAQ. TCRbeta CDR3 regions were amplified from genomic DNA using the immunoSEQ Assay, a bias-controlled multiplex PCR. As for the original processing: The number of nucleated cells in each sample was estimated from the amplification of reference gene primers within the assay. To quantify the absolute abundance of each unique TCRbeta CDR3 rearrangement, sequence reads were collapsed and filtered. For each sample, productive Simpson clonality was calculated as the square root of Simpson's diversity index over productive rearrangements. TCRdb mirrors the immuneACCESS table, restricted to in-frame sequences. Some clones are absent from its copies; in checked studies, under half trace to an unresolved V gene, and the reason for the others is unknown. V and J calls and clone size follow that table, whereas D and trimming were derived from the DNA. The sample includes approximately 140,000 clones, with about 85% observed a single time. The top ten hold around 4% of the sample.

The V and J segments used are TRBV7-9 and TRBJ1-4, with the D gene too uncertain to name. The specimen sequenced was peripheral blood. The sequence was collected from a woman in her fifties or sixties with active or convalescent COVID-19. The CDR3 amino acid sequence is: CASSLAGGLNEKLFF. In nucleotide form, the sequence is TGTGCCAGCAGCTTAGCGGGAGGGCTTAATGAAAAACTGTTTTTT.